Shown below are 32 T cell receptor beta chains from a single sample sequenced in a study of T cell responses to AZD1222 COVID-19 vaccine. Generated by immunoSEQ multiplex PCR, the TCRdb table keeps only in-frame clones and is missing some. The data hold approximately 130,000 clones, with 93% observed a single time. Sequences were derived from peripheral blood, sampled on day 0 of AZD1222 vaccination. All receptors derive from an adult in good health.

J is TRBJ2-1 and V is TRBV5-4, with D perhaps assigned TRBD1 or TRBD2 (6 bases each). The CDR3 runs to 15 residues. With 4 bases removed from V and 6 bases from J, the gap between germline ends came to 17 bases. The germline gives CDR1 SGHNT, CDR2 YYREEE (reference sequence). Written as DNA, the CDR3 is TGTGCCAGCAGCCCTATATCGGGGGCCACCAATGAGCAGTTCTTC. It codes for CASSPISGATNEQFF.

V gene TRBV9 combines with J gene TRBJ1-1; no definite D call. With 4 bases removed from V and 2 bases from J, the gap between germline ends came to 9 bases. This CDR3 comprises 13 residues. CDR1 and CDR2 (germline): SGDLS, YYNGEE. CDR3 sequence (DNA): TGTGCCAGCAGCCCGGGAACCAACACTGAAGCTTTCTTT. Amino acids: CASSPGTNTEAFF.

V usage is TRBV7-9 and J usage is TRBJ1-2, with D perhaps matching TRBD1 (5 bases). V gave up 5 bases and J gave up 1 base, with 14 bases separating them. The CDR3 is 15 residues long. Germline V CDR1 and CDR2: SEHNR, FQNEAQ (reference sequence). The CDR3 protein is CASSRDSNLNYGYTF. The CDR3 bases are TGTGCCAGCAGCCGAGACAGCAATCTTAACTATGGCTACACCTTC.

J is TRBJ1-2 and V is TRBV19, with a tentative D call TRBD1 (5 bases). The CDR3 sequence is 15 residues long. Germline CDR1 is LNHDA and CDR2 is SQIVND (reference sequence). The V end was cut by 5 bases, the J end by 6 bases, with 19 bases between. The CDR3 coding sequence is TGTGCCAGTAGTGATCGGGGACGGAGACTGGATGGCTACACCTTC. Residues: CASSDRGRRLDGYTF.

The chain is built from TRBV29-1 and TRBJ1-3; D is perhaps TRBD1 (5 bases). Trimming shortened V by 7 bases and J by 8 bases, and 15 bases separated the two germline ends. There are 12 residues in the CDR3. CDR1 and CDR2 from the germline V gene are SQVTM and ANQGSEA. DNA for the CDR3: TGCAGCGCTACCTTAGGGACCGACACCATATATTTT. It is translated as CSATLGTDTIYF.

In its sample, this clone was seen once. This chain uses TRBV5-8 with TRBJ1-4; 7 nucleotides align to TRBD1. Germline lookup yields CDR1 SGHTS and CDR2 YDEGEE. The CDR3 covers 14 residues. After removal of 4 bases from V and 6 bases from J, the junction contained 6 bases not matched to a gene. The CDR3 DNA reads as TGTGCCAGCAGCGGGGGGACAGAAGATGAAAAACTGTTTTTT. It translates to CASSGGTEDEKLFF. Filled out from reference TRBV5-8 and TRBJ1-4, the complete variable domain reads EAGVTQSPTHLIKTRGQQATLRCSPISGHTSVYWYQQALGLGLQFLLWYDEGEERNRGNFPPRFSGRQFPNYSSELNVNALELEDSALYLCASSGGTEDEKLFFGSGTQLSVL.

J is TRBJ2-7 and V is TRBV24-1, with TRBD2 matching over 10 bases. Trimming removed 4 bases from V and 7 bases from J; junction bases left unmatched: 6. Germline V CDR1 and CDR2: KGHDR, SFDVKD. The CDR3 is made up of 14 amino acids. The CDR3 protein is CATSDSGLAKEQYF. The CDR3 nucleotides read TGTGCCACCAGTGACTCGGGACTAGCGAAGGAGCAGTACTTC.

The chain combines TRBV28 with TRBJ1-2, with D possibly TRBD1 on 5 matching bases. CDR1 is MDHEN and CDR2 is SYDVKM in the germline V gene. V was trimmed by 10 bases and J by 3 bases, leaving 15 bases between them. There are 13 residues in the CDR3. The CDR3 region is CAIALRGDYGYTF. The CDR3 coding sequence is TGTGCCATCGCCCTTCGGGGGGACTATGGCTACACCTTC.

This chain connects TRBV28 to TRBJ2-5; D may be TRBD1 (6 bases). V was cut by 5 bases and J by 4 bases, with 20 bases left in between. CDR1 is MDHEN and CDR2 is SYDVKM in the germline V gene. This CDR3 contains 16 residues. The CDR3 loop reads CASSGLGQGNLETQYF. CDR3 DNA: TGTGCCAGCAGTGGTCTCGGGCAGGGGAACTTAGAGACCCAGTACTTC.

The chain couples TRBV28 to TRBJ1-6, with D perhaps TRBD1 (5 bases). Trimming took off 2 bases at V and 6 bases at J, with 17 bases between the two ends. The V gene's germline CDR1 is MDHEN and CDR2 SYDVKM. The CDR3 has 17 amino acids. CDR3 nucleotides: TGTGCCAGCAGTTTAGGGGGGTCAGGGCTTTTTAATTCACCCCTCCACTTT. Its protein product is CASSLGGSGLFNSPLHF.

The chain combines TRBV3-1 (or the pseudogene TRBV3-2) with TRBJ1-1; D is unresolved. The CDR3 extends over 14 amino acids. V lost 4 bases to trimming and J lost 1 base, with 10 bases between them. The germline gives CDR1 LGHDT, CDR2 YNNKEL (reference sequence). The CDR3 coding sequence is TGTGCCAGCAGCCCCGGGTCAACGAACACTGAAGCTTTCTTT. Its protein is CASSPGSTNTEAFF.

The CDR3 spells CASSPSAGDANTGELFF. The CDR3 DNA sequence: TGTGCCAGCAGTCCTTCAGCGGGGGACGCGAACACCGGGGAGCTGTTTTTT. The chain recombines TRBV27 with TRBJ2-2, with TRBD2 matching over 8 bases. V shed 5 bases, J shed 0 bases, and the junction held 8 bases outside the gene matches. Germline lookup yields CDR1 MNHEY and CDR2 SMNVEV (reference sequence). The CDR3 runs to 17 residues.

This clone was recorded once. The V gene is TRBV5-4, the J gene TRBJ2-1; D possibly corresponds to TRBD2 (5 bases). CDR1 and CDR2 (germline): SGHNT, YYREEE (reference sequence). This CDR3 is built from 16 residues. The V and J ends lost 0 bases and 6 bases respectively, with 16 bases between them. The CDR3 DNA is TGTGCCAGCAGCTTGGGGAGCCATATGAGGGCCAATGAGCAGTTCTTC. It specifies CASSLGSHMRANEQFF.

The V gene is TRBV28, the J gene TRBJ1-5, with 8 bases matching TRBD1. Losses at the gene ends were 8 bases for V and 3 bases for J; bases not matched to a gene: 15. The CDR3 has 17 residues. Germline loops: CDR1 MDHEN, CDR2 SYDVKM. CDR3 in amino acids: CASAELRTGISNQPQHF. The CDR3 DNA is TGTGCCAGCGCTGAACTTCGGACAGGGATTTCCAATCAGCCCCAGCATTTT.

This rearrangement joins TRBV18 to TRBJ1-1; D not resolved. V dropped 2 bases and J dropped 0 bases, with 7 bases sitting between them. The germline V gene has CDR1 KGHSH and CDR2 LQKENI. The CDR3 has 14 residues. The CDR3 is CASSPNVMNTEAFF. CDR3 sequence (DNA): TGTGCCAGCTCACCAAACGTTATGAACACTGAAGCTTTCTTT.

The chain uses TRBV7-2 and TRBJ1-2, with 7 bases identical to TRBD1. Germline V gene data show CDR1 as SGHTA and CDR2 as FQGNSA. This CDR3 has 15 amino acids. Trimming removed 5 bases from V and 8 bases from J; junction bases left unmatched: 14. CDR3 coding DNA: TGTGCCAGCAGCCTAGGGACCGCACAGGGGAGGGGCTACACCTTC. Amino acid sequence: CASSLGTAQGRGYTF.

J is TRBJ2-7 and V is TRBV29-1, with 9 bases lining up with TRBD2. V lost 5 bases and J lost 3; bases outside the gene matches: 5. The CDR3 sequence is 13 residues long. Germline V lookup: CDR1 SQVTM, CDR2 ANQGSEA. Here the CDR3 DNA reads TGCAGCGTTCTGACTAGCGGCAGCTACGAGCAGTACTTC. Amino acid sequence: CSVLTSGSYEQYF.

This chain uses TRBV9 with TRBJ2-5, with 8 bases identical to TRBD1. Per the germline V gene, CDR1 is SGDLS and CDR2 is YYNGEE. With V trimmed by 3 bases and J by 5 bases, 9 bases remained unmatched. The CDR3 runs to 15 residues. The CDR3 sequence is CASSAPSGGPETQYF. In DNA, the CDR3 is TGTGCCAGCAGCGCCCCCTCAGGGGGCCCGGAGACCCAGTACTTC.

The V and J genes are TRBV7-8 and TRBJ1-5, with unresolved D. Germline values: CDR1 SGHVS, CDR2 FQNEAQ. V was trimmed by 1 base and J by 3 bases, leaving 4 bases between them. The CDR3 runs 13 residues. The CDR3 spells CASSLGANQPQHF. The CDR3 DNA reads TGTGCCAGCAGCTTAGGGGCCAATCAGCCCCAGCATTTT.

V usage is TRBV7-9 and J usage is TRBJ1-3; D uncertain. V lost 1 base and J 0 bases, leaving 13 bases between the germline ends. The CDR3 spans 17 residues. Germline V gives CDR1 SEHNR, CDR2 FQNEAQ (reference sequence). The CDR3 protein is CASSLGPLGRSGNTIYF. The CDR3, as DNA: TGTGCCAGCAGCTTAGGCCCCCTGGGCCGCTCTGGAAACACCATATATTTT.

This clone was found once. The rearrangement joins TRBV7-9 to TRBJ2-7; D assignment may be TRBD1 or TRBD2 (5 bases each). V was shortened by 5 bases and J by 2 bases, with 7 bases between the two germline ends. CDR3 length: 12 amino acids. Germline CDR1 reads SEHNR; CDR2 reads FQNEAQ (reference sequence). The CDR3, as DNA: TGTGCCAGCAGCCGGGACGCCTACGAGCAGTACTTC. Its protein product is CASSRDAYEQYF. Full variable domain (missing parts from reference TRBV7-9 and TRBJ2-7): DTGVSQNPRHKITKRGQNVTFRCDPISEHNRLYWYRQTLGQGPEFLTYFQNEAQLEKSRLLSDRFSAERPKGSFSTLEIQRTEQGDSAMYLCASSRDAYEQYFGPGTRLTVT.

This clone was counted a single time. The chain carries TRBV7-9 and TRBJ2-7; D is undetermined. The V and J ends lost 1 base and 0 bases respectively, with 7 bases between them. The CDR3 consists of 14 residues. Germline loops: CDR1 SEHNR, CDR2 FQNEAQ (reference sequence). CDR3 sequence (DNA): TGTGCCAGCAGCTTAGGGGCTAGCTCCTACGAGCAGTACTTC. Translation gives CASSLGASSYEQYF.

This chain joins TRBV28 and TRBJ1-2; D is unclear. The CDR3 spans 15 residues. Germline V lookup: CDR1 MDHEN, CDR2 SYDVKM. Trimming removed 1 base from V and 3 bases from J, with 12 bases in between. The CDR3 DNA follows: TGTGCCAGCAGTTTATCACCCCGACGGCACTATGGCTACACCTTC. Amino acid sequence: CASSLSPRRHYGYTF.

The genes are TRBV7-9 and TRBJ2-2, with TRBD2 matching 9 bases. CDR3 size: 14 residues. The junction had 5 bases not matched to a gene; V was cut back by 8 bases and J by 4 bases. Germline V gene sequence: CDR1 SEHNR, CDR2 FQNEAQ (reference sequence). For the CDR3, the DNA is TGTGCCAGCTCGGGACTAGCAGGCACCGGGGAGCTGTTTTTT. Translating it yields CASSGLAGTGELFF.

The gene calls are TRBV7-9 and TRBJ2-7; 7 nucleotides agree with TRBD2. The CDR3 runs to 13 residues. V gave up 5 bases and J gave up 4 bases; unmatched junction bases: 5. CDR1 is SEHNR and CDR2 is FQNEAQ in the germline V gene (reference sequence). The CDR3 DNA sequence: TGTGCCAGCAGCCCCGGACTAGTTTACGAGCAGTACTTC. Translated, it gives CASSPGLVYEQYF.

The chain links TRBV19 to TRBJ1-2, with D unresolved. Trimming pared 7 bases from V and 0 bases from J, leaving 12 bases between. The CDR3 length is 14 residues. Germline V gene sequence: CDR1 LNHDA, CDR2 SQIVND (reference sequence). CDR3 sequence reads: CASTSGRSNYGYTF. The CDR3 DNA reads as TGTGCCAGTACCTCCGGCAGATCTAACTATGGCTACACCTTC. The entire variable domain, with the rest obtained from reference TRBV19 and TRBJ1-2, is as follows: DGGITQSPKYLFRKEGQNVTLSCEQNLNHDAMYWYRQDPGQGLRLIYYSQIVNDFQKGDIAEGYSVSREKKESFPLTVTSAQKNPTAFYLCASTSGRSNYGYTFGSGTRLTVV.

The chain recombines TRBV18 with TRBJ1-6, with D hard to call. The CDR3 sequence is 13 residues long. Between the trimmed V and J ends, which lost 3 bases and 6 bases, there was a span of 6 bases. Germline V gene sequence: CDR1 KGHSH, CDR2 LQKENI. CDR3 region: CASSPNFNSPLHF. The CDR3 DNA is TGTGCCAGCTCACCCAATTTTAATTCACCCCTCCACTTT.

The rearrangement joins TRBV7-2 to TRBJ1-4; maybe TRBD1 (6 bases). Germline V CDR1 and CDR2: SGHTA, FQGNSA. This CDR3 is 15 amino acids long. V shed 6 bases and J shed 8 bases, with 19 bases lying between them. CDR3 coding DNA: TGTGCCAGCAGTCAAACCCGGGGGGCCTGGGAAAAACTGTTTTTT. It codes for CASSQTRGAWEKLFF.

The rearrangement uses TRBV6-4 and TRBJ2-1; 10 nucleotides line up with TRBD2. This CDR3 comprises 15 residues. Germline CDR1 and CDR2: MRHNA and SNTAGT. The trim removed 7 bases at V and 7 bases at J, leaving 10 bases unmatched. DNA of the CDR3: TGTGCCAGCACCGTTCCAGCGGGAGGGCCAAATGAGCAGTTCTTC. This encodes CASTVPAGGPNEQFF.

The chain combines TRBV6-5 with TRBJ1-1; tentative D call: TRBD1 (5 bases). The length of the CDR3 is 12 residues. Germline assignment: CDR1 MNHEY and CDR2 SVGAGI. Trimming cost V 6 bases and J 3 bases, with 8 bases left between them. CDR3 sequence: CASRRGDTEAFF. The DNA of the CDR3 is TGTGCCAGCAGAAGAGGGGACACTGAAGCTTTCTTT.

This clone was seen only once. This chain joins TRBV19 and TRBJ1-4; D unresolved. V was cut by 4 bases and J by 0 bases, with 6 bases left in between. The CDR3 covers 14 residues. The germline gives CDR1 LNHDA, CDR2 SQIVND (reference sequence). DNA of the CDR3: TGTGCCAGTAGTAAAATAGCAACTAATGAAAAACTGTTTTTT. This translates into CASSKIATNEKLFF.

The V and J genes are TRBV28 and TRBJ1-1; D not certain. Trimming cost V 0 bases and J 1 base, with 6 bases left between them. This CDR3 spans 14 amino acids. Per the germline V gene, CDR1 is MDHEN and CDR2 is SYDVKM. CDR3 bases: TGTGCCAGCAGTTTATGGCCGGAGAACACTGAAGCTTTCTTT. It is translated as CASSLWPENTEAFF.